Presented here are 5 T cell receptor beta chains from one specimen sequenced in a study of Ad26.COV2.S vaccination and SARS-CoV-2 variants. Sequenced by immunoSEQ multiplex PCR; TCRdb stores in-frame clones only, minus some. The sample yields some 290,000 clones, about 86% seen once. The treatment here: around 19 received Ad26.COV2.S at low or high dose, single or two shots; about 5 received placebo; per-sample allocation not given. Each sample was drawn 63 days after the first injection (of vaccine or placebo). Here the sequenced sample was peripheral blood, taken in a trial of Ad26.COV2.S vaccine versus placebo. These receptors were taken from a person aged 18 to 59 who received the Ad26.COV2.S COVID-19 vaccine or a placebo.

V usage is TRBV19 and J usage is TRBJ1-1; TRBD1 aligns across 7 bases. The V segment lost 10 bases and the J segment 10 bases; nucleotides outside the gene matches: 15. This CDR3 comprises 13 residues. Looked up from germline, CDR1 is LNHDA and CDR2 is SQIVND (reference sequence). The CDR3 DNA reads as TGTGCCACCCGACGGGACAGTCTTTGGCCAGCTTTCTTT. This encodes CATRRDSLWPAFF.

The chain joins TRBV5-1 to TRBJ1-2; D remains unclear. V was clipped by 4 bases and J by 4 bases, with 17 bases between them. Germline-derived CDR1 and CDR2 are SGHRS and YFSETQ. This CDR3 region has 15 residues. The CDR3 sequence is CASSGKGPGGYGYTF. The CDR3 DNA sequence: TGCGCCAGCAGCGGGAAGGGTCCGGGCGGCTATGGCTACACCTTC.

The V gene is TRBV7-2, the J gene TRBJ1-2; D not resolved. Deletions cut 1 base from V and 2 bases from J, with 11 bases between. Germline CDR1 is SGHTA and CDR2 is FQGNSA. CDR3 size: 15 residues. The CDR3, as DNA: TGTGCCAGCAGCTTAGTTCCGGGGAACAACTATGGCTACACCTTC. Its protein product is CASSLVPGNNYGYTF.

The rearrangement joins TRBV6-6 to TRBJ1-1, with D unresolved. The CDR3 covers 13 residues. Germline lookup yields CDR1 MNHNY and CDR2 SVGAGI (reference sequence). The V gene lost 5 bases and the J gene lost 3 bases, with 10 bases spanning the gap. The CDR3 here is CASSIQRDTEAFF. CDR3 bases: TGTGCCAGCAGTATTCAACGGGACACTGAAGCTTTCTTT.

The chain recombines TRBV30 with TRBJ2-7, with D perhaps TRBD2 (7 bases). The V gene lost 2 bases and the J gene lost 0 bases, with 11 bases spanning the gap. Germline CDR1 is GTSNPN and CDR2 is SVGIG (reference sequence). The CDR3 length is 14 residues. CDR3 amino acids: CAWSRGGSSYEQYF. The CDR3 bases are TGTGCCTGGAGTAGGGGGGGTTCCTCCTACGAGCAGTACTTC.